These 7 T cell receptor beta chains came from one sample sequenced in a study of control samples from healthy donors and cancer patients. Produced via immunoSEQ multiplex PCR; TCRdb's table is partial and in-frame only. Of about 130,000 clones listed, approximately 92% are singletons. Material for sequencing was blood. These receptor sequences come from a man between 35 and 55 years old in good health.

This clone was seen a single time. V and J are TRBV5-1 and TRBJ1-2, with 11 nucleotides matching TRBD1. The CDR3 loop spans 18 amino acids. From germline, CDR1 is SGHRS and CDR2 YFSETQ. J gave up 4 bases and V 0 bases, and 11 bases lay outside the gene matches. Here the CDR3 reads CASSLEPPGTGGLYGYTF. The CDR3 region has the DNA TGCGCCAGCAGCTTGGAACCCCCCGGGACAGGGGGTCTCTATGGCTACACCTTC.

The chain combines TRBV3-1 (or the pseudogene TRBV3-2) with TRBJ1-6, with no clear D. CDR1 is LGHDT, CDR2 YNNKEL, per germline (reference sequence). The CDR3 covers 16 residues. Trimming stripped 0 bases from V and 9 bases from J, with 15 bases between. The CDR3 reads CASSQERVSLASPLHF. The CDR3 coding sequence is TGTGCCAGCAGCCAAGAGAGAGTCAGCCTGGCTTCACCCCTCCACTTT.

This chain's CDR3 is CASSHKNEQFF. For the CDR3, the DNA is TGTGCCAGCAGCCATAAAAATGAGCAGTTCTTC. The V call is TRBV7-8, the J call TRBJ2-1; D remains ambiguous. This CDR3 comprises 11 residues. Per germline, CDR1 SGHVS and CDR2 FQNEAQ. The V and J ends lost 5 bases and 7 bases respectively, with 6 bases between them. The variable domain in full, completed from reference TRBV7-8 and TRBJ2-1, reads GAGVSQSPRYKVAKRGQDVALRCDPISGHVSLFWYQQALGQGPEFLTYFQNEAQLDKSGLPSDRFFAERPEGSVSTLKIQRTQQEDSAVYLCASSHKNEQFFGPGTRLTVL.

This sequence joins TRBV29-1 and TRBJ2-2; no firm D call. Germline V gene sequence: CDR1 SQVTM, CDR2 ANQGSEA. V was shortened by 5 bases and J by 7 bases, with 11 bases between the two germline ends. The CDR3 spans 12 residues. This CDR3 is CSVFRTGGELFF. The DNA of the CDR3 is TGCAGCGTTTTTAGGACGGGCGGGGAGCTGTTTTTT.

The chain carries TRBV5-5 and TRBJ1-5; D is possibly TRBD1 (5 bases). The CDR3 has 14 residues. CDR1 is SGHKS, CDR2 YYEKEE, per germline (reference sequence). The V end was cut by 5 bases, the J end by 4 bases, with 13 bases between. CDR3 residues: CASSRQGENQPQHF. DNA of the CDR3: TGTGCCAGCAGTCGTCAGGGCGAGAATCAGCCCCAGCATTTT.

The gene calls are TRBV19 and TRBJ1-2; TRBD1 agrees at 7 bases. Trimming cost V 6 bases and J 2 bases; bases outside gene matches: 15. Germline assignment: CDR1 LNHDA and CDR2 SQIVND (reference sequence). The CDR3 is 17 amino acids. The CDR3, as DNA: TGTGCCAGTAGGATCGATCATTGGGACAGATTAAACTATGGCTACACCTTC. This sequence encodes CASRIDHWDRLNYGYTF. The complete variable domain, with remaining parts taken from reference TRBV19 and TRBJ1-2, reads DGGITQSPKYLFRKEGQNVTLSCEQNLNHDAMYWYRQDPGQGLRLIYYSQIVNDFQKGDIAEGYSVSREKKESFPLTVTSAQKNPTAFYLCASRIDHWDRLNYGYTFGSGTRLTVV.

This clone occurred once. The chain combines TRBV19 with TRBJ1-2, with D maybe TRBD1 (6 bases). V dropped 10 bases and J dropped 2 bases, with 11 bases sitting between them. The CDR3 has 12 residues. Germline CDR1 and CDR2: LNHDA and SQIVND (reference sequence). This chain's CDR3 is CATRGGNYGYTF. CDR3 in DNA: TGTGCCACAAGAGGGGGAAACTATGGCTACACCTTC.